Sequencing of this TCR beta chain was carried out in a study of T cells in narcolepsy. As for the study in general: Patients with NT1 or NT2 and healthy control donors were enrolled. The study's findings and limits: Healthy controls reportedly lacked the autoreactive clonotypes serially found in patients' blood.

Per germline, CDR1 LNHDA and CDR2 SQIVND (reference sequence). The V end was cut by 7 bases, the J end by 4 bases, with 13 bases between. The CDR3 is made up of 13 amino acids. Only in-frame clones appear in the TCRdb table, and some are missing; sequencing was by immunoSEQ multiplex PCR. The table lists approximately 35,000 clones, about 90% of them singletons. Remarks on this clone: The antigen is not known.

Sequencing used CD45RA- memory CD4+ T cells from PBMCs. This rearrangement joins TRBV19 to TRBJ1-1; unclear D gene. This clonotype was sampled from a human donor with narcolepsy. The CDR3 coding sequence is TGTGCCAGTAAAGTGGCGGTGGGCACTGAAGCTTTCTTT. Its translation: CASKVAVGTEAFF.